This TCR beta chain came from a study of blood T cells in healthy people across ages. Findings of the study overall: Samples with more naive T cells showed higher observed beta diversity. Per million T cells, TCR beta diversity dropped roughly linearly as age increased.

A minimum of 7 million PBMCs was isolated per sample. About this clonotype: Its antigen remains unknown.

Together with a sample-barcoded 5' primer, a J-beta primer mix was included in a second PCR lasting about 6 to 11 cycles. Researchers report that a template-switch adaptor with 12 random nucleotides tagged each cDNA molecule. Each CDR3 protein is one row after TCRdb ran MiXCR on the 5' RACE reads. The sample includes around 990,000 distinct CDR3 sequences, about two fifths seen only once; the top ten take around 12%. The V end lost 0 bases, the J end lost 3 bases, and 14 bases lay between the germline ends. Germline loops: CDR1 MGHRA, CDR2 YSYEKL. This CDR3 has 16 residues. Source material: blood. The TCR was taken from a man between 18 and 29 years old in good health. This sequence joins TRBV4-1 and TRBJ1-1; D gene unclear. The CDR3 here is CASSQDYGSTDTEAFF. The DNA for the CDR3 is TGCGCCAGCAGCCAAGATTACGGGAGCACAGACACTGAAGCTTTCTTT.